A selection of T cell receptor beta chains follows, all from one sample in a study of CD8+ T cells in alopecia areata. This table comes from immunoSEQ multiplex PCR, and its TCRdb copy is limited to in-frame clones, with some not included. The sample holds over 120,000 clones; approximately 50% are singletons and the top ten take roughly 0.92%. Sample: CD4+ T cells sorted from blood, taken at week 0. The receptor source for this set is a human donor with alopecia areata. Each CDR3 is given with its conserved first and last residue. D genes are given only for firm matches. The size field is filled for only some rows; it gives once, few, many or a size class.

d_gene	v_gene	j_gene	abundance	CDR3aa	CDR3nt
NA	TRBV15	TRBJ2-7	NA	CATSRDSNLEQYF	TGTGCCACCAGCAGAGACTCGAACCTCGAGCAGTACTTC
NA	TRBV4-3	TRBJ2-5	NA	CASSQDHTSVGTQYF	TGCGCCAGCAGCCAAGATCATACTTCAGTAGGGACCCAGTACTTC
NA	TRBV5-1	TRBJ2-6	NA	CASSFSGPGANVLTF	TGCGCCAGCAGCTTTAGTGGTCCTGGGGCCAACGTCCTGACTTTC
TRBD1	TRBV2	TRBJ1-2	NA	CASSGDSSNYGYTF	TGTGCCAGCAGTGGGGACAGCTCTAACTATGGCTACACCTTC
NA	TRBV19	TRBJ1-5	NA	CASSIGHSSNQPQHF	TGTGCCAGTAGTATAGGACACTCAAGCAATCAGCCCCAGCATTTT
NA	TRBV7-3	TRBJ2-5	few	CASSLIPAERETQYF	TGTGCCAGCAGCTTAATCCCGGCGGAACGGGAGACCCAGTACTTC
NA	TRBV9	TRBJ2-1	NA	CASSVVGGGSSLQFF	TGTGCCAGCAGCGTAGTGGGGGGCGGGAGCTCGCTCCAGTTCTTC
NA	TRBV23-1	TRBJ2-5	few	CASSQSTPRQETQYF	TGCGCCAGCAGTCAATCGACGCCCAGGCAAGAGACCCAGTACTTC
TRBD2	TRBV7-9	TRBJ2-3	NA	CASSFGGLGTHHTQYF	TGTGCCAGCAGCTTCGGCGGACTAGGAACCCATCATACGCAGTATTTT
NA	TRBV29-1	TRBJ2-6	NA	CSVDSGGGANVLTF	TGCAGCGTTGATTCCGGGGGAGGGGCCAACGTCCTGACTTTC
NA	TRBV11-1	TRBJ2-5	many	CASSFGGAPMETQYF	TGTGCCAGCAGCTTCGGGGGAGCCCCAATGGAGACCCAGTACTTC
NA	TRBV29-1	TRBJ2-5	NA	CSVDPGQETQYF	TGCAGCGTTGACCCCGGTCAAGAGACCCAGTACTTC
NA	TRBV29-1	TRBJ2-7	NA	CSVSRDTLNTYEQYF	TGCAGCGTCAGCAGGGATACCCTGAATACCTACGAGCAGTACTTC
NA	TRBV9	TRBJ2-7	NA	CASSVVSGPTYEQYF	TGTGCCAGCAGCGTAGTTAGCGGCCCCACCTACGAGCAGTACTTC
NA	TRBV15	TRBJ2-6	NA	CATSRERGGAGANVLTF	TGTGCCACCAGCAGAGAGCGTGGAGGAGCTGGGGCCAACGTCCTGACTTTC
NA	TRBV25-1	TRBJ2-1	NA	CASSVSSSYNEQFF	TGTGCCAGCAGTGTGTCCAGCTCCTACAATGAGCAGTTCTTC
NA	TRBV27	TRBJ1-1	NA	CASSPAVNTEAFF	TGTGCCAGCAGCCCCGCGGTGAACACTGAAGCTTTCTTT
TRBD1	TRBV27	TRBJ1-4	NA	CASSSGRGRIEKLFF	TGTGCCAGCAGTTCTGGCAGGGGGCGAATTGAAAAACTGTTTTTT
NA	TRBV29-1	TRBJ2-5	few	CSVESATHQETQYF	TGCAGCGTTGAGTCGGCGACCCACCAAGAGACCCAGTACTTC
NA	TRBV27	TRBJ1-2	few	CASSPRRSRVASGYTF	TGTGCCAGCAGTCCACGGAGGAGCAGGGTGGCCTCTGGCTACACCTTC
TRBD2	TRBV5-4	TRBJ2-7	NA	CASTTWEGQEQYF	TGTGCCAGCACCACCTGGGAGGGGCAAGAGCAGTACTTC
NA	TRBV7-2	TRBJ2-7	NA	CASSLQRTYEQYF	TGTGCCAGCAGCTTACAGAGAACCTACGAGCAGTACTTC
NA	TRBV10-3	TRBJ2-5	NA	CAISDRERLQETQYF	TGTGCCATCAGCGATCGGGAGCGCCTCCAAGAGACCCAGTACTTC
NA	TRBV4-1	TRBJ2-7	NA	CASSQEVFLGEQYF	TGCGCCAGCAGCCAGGAGGTGTTCCTGGGCGAGCAGTACTTC
NA	TRBV7-8	TRBJ2-7	few	CASSPSRSEQYF	TGTGCCAGCAGCCCGTCTAGGTCCGAGCAGTACTTC
TRBD1	TRBV28	TRBJ2-7	few	CASSSGQGYEQYF	TGTGCCAGCAGTTCAGGACAGGGTTACGAGCAGTACTTC
TRBD2	TRBV7-2	TRBJ2-1	NA	CASSLGLAGGGQFF	TGTGCCAGCAGCCTGGGACTAGCGGGAGGAGGGCAGTTCTTC
NA	TRBV28	TRBJ1-1	few	CASSLLGGLNTEAFF	TGTGCCAGCAGTCTCCTGGGGGGACTGAACACTGAAGCTTTCTTT
TRBD2	TRBV15	TRBJ2-3	NA	CATSPPRASGGETQYF	TGTGCCACCAGCCCACCTCGGGCTAGCGGGGGGGAAACGCAGTATTTT
NA	TRBV19	TRBJ2-6	NA	CASSRGAPGANVLTF	TGTGCCAGTAGCCGGGGGGCGCCTGGGGCCAACGTCCTGACTTTC
NA	TRBV25-1	TRBJ2-5	few	CASSVQETQYF	TGTGCCAGCAGTGTCCAAGAGACCCAGTACTTC
TRBD1	TRBV29-1	TRBJ2-7	NA	CSVALGKGARYEQYF	TGCAGCGTCGCCCTGGGGAAGGGGGCGAGATACGAGCAGTACTTC
NA	TRBV9	TRBJ2-1	few	CASSVGVSGSWYEQFF	TGTGCCAGCAGCGTAGGGGTTAGCGGTTCGTGGTATGAGCAGTTCTTC
NA	TRBV14	TRBJ2-7	NA	CASSQDYASYEQYF	TGTGCCAGCAGCCAAGATTATGCCAGCTACGAGCAGTACTTC
NA	TRBV29-1	TRBJ2-3	few	CSVRIRTDTDTQYF	TGCAGCGTTCGAATCCGGACGGATACAGATACGCAGTATTTT
NA	TRBV10-3	TRBJ2-1	few	CAIGGGNSYNEQFF	TGTGCCATCGGGGGCGGGAACTCCTACAATGAGCAGTTCTTC
NA	TRBV29-1	TRBJ1-1	few	CSVERHKGTEAFF	TGCAGCGTTGAACGTCACAAGGGCACTGAAGCTTTCTTT
NA	TRBV30	TRBJ2-7	NA	CAWVANLGEQYF	TGTGCCTGGGTTGCCAACTTGGGCGAGCAGTACTTC
NA	TRBV7-9	TRBJ2-2	NA	CASSPAGGDTGELFF	TGTGCCAGCAGCCCCGCCGGGGGTGACACCGGGGAGCTGTTTTTT
NA	TRBV5-1	TRBJ2-7	NA	CASSLGILRGASYEQYF	TGCGCCAGCAGCTTGGGTATTTTGAGAGGGGCCTCCTACGAGCAGTACTTC
NA	TRBV11-2	TRBJ2-6	NA	CAVGGQAAGANVLTF	TGTGCCGTCGGTGGCCAGGCCGCCGGGGCCAACGTCCTGACTTTC
NA	TRBV14	TRBJ2-6	NA	CASSPLRASGANVLTF	TGTGCCAGCAGCCCGCTTCGGGCCTCTGGGGCCAACGTCCTGACTTTC
TRBD2	TRBV11-1	TRBJ2-2	NA	CASSSLAGANTGELFF	TGTGCCAGCAGCTCCCTAGCGGGGGCGAACACCGGGGAGCTGTTTTTT
NA	TRBV2	TRBJ2-1	few	CASSEARVWIQQFF	TGTGCCAGCAGTGAAGCGCGAGTCTGGATACAGCAGTTCTTC
TRBD1	TRBV7-2	TRBJ2-5	NA	CASSLTGAGETQYF	TGTGCCAGCAGCTTAACAGGGGCCGGGGAGACCCAGTACTTC
NA	TRBV29-1	TRBJ2-3	NA	CSVVQGTRTDTQYF	TGCAGCGTTGTACAGGGAACCCGCACAGATACGCAGTATTTT
TRBD1	TRBV27	TRBJ2-1	once	CASSPPGGRSYNEQFF	TGTGCCAGCAGTCCCCCAGGGGGAAGGTCCTACAATGAGCAGTTCTTC
TRBD1	TRBV29-1	TRBJ1-2	few	CSVEGTGVGYGYTF	TGCAGCGTTGAAGGGACAGGGGTGGGCTATGGCTACACCTTC
TRBD2	TRBV7-2	TRBJ2-3	NA	CASSGLGTDTQYF	TGTGCCAGCTCCGGACTAGGGACAGATACGCAGTATTTT
TRBD2	TRBV5-4	TRBJ2-6	NA	CASSLELAGFSGANVLTF	TGTGCCAGCAGCTTGGAACTAGCGGGGTTCTCTGGGGCCAACGTCCTGACTTTC
NA	TRBV19	TRBJ1-5	NA	CASSTGHYSNQPQHF	TGTGCCAGTAGTACGGGACACTATAGCAATCAGCCCCAGCATTTT
NA	TRBV6-5	TRBJ2-2	few	CASSYTRSPNTGELFF	TGTGCCAGCAGTTATACGAGGAGCCCGAACACCGGGGAGCTGTTTTTT
NA	TRBV7-2	TRBJ2-5	NA	CASSSTIQETQYF	TGTGCCAGCAGCTCAACGATACAAGAGACCCAGTACTTC
TRBD1	TRBV2	TRBJ1-1	NA	CASRPGTGGGTEAFF	TGTGCCAGCAGGCCCGGGACAGGGGGTGGCACTGAAGCTTTCTTT